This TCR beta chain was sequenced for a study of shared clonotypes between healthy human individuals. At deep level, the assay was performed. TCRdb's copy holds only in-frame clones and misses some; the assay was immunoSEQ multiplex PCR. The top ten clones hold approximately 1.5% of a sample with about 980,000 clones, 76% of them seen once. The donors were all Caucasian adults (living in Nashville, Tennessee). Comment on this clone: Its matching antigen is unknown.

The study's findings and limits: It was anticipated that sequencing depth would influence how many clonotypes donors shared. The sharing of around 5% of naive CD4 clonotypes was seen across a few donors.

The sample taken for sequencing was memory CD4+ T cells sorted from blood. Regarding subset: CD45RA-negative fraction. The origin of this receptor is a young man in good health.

In DNA, the CDR3 is TGCGCCAGCAGCTCGGCTAGCGGCTCCCTGGATGAGCAGTTCTTC. Its translation is CASSSASGSLDEQFF. This chain links TRBV5-1 with TRBJ2-1; 7 positions match TRBD2. J gave up 8 bases and V 3 bases, and 11 bases lay outside the gene matches. Germline lookup yields CDR1 SGHRS and CDR2 YFSETQ. This CDR3 is 15 amino acids long. Drawing the rest from reference TRBV5-1 and TRBJ2-1, the complete variable domain is KAGVTQTPRYLIKTRGQQVTLSCSPISGHRSVSWYQQTPGQGLQFLFEYFSETQRNKGNFPGRFSGRQFSNSRSEMNVSTLELGDSALYLCASSSASGSLDEQFFGPGTRLTVL.